These T cell receptor beta chains were read from a single sample in a study of Ad26.COV2.S vaccination and SARS-CoV-2 variants. Data came from immunoSEQ multiplex PCR; TCRdb stores just in-frame clones and leaves some out. The sample has roughly 180,000 clones; around 90% are singletons. Specimen: peripheral blood, collected after recovery from COVID-19. The receptor source for this set is a human donor who had recovered from COVID-19. Both conserved end residues are part of each CDR3. D genes are given only for firm matches. Not all rows give a size; the values are once, few, many and, for expanded clones, a class.

d_call,clone_size,v_call,j_call,cdr3_aa,cdr3_nt
TRBD2,NA,TRBV5-6,TRBJ2-1,CASSWDYEFNEQFF,TGTGCCAGCAGCTGGGACTATGAGTTTAATGAGCAGTTCTTC
NA,NA,TRBV28,TRBJ1-1,CASSLQGPTGTEAFF,TGTGCCAGCAGTTTACAGGGTCCCACGGGCACTGAAGCTTTCTTT
TRBD2,few,TRBV29-1,TRBJ2-5,CSVGDLNSGRAQYF,TGCAGCGTTGGGGATCTAAATAGCGGGAGGGCCCAGTACTTC
NA,NA,TRBV20-1,TRBJ1-5,CSASRARGTTKGQPQHF,TGCAGTGCTAGTAGGGCGAGAGGGACAACCAAGGGGCAGCCCCAGCATTTT
NA,NA,TRBV5-1,TRBJ2-5,CASRSQETQYF,TGCGCCAGCAGATCTCAAGAGACCCAGTACTTC
TRBD1,once,TRBV25-1,TRBJ2-1,CASSESGRGISNEQFF,TGTGCCAGCAGTGAATCTGGCAGGGGGATAAGTAATGAGCAGTTCTTC
NA,NA,TRBV30,TRBJ2-2,CAWSPQLNTGELFF,TGTGCCTGGAGCCCACAGCTGAACACCGGGGAGCTGTTTTTT
NA,NA,TRBV3-1/TRBV3-2,TRBJ2-7,CASSRGTDSYEQYF,TGTGCCAGCAGCCGCGGGACTGATTCCTACGAGCAGTACTTC
TRBD2,NA,TRBV9,TRBJ2-2,CASSVSGGPSGELFF,TGTGCCAGCAGCGTTTCGGGAGGGCCCAGCGGGGAGCTGTTTTTT
TRBD1,NA,TRBV19,TRBJ2-3,CASRDRGTDTQYF,TGTGCCTCCCGTGACAGGGGAACAGATACGCAGTATTTT
NA,NA,TRBV7-9,TRBJ2-6,CASSQVFSGANVLTF,TGTGCCAGCAGCCAGGTTTTCTCTGGGGCCAACGTCCTGACTTTC
NA,NA,TRBV13,TRBJ1-6,CASSLGTQNSYNSPLHF,TGTGCCAGCAGCCTCGGGACACAAAACTCCTATAATTCACCCCTCCACTTT
TRBD2,NA,TRBV6-2/TRBV6-3,TRBJ2-1,CASSRPGSGGYNEQFF,TGTGCCAGCAGCCGCCCTGGGAGCGGGGGGTACAATGAGCAGTTCTTC
TRBD1,NA,TRBV7-3,TRBJ1-3,CASSPTGDGTIYF,TGTGCCAGCAGCCCGACAGGGGACGGCACCATATATTTT
TRBD2,NA,TRBV11-3,TRBJ2-1,CASSLAAGGAGSEQFF,TGTGCCAGCAGCTTAGCAGCGGGAGGAGCGGGTAGTGAGCAGTTCTTC
TRBD1,NA,TRBV5-1,TRBJ1-4,CASSLWTGGPNEKLFF,TGCGCCAGCAGCTTGTGGACAGGGGGACCTAATGAAAAACTGTTTTTT
NA,NA,TRBV9,TRBJ2-5,CASSAHTSPETQYF,TGTGCCAGCAGCGCCCACACTAGTCCCGAGACCCAGTACTTC
NA,NA,TRBV6-1,TRBJ1-2,CASSEYGEGFGYGYTF,TGTGCCAGCAGTGAATACGGGGAGGGCTTCGGCTATGGCTACACCTTC
TRBD2,NA,TRBV3-1/TRBV3-2,TRBJ2-7,CASSQARREDEQYF,TGTGCCAGCAGCCAAGCCCGGCGGGAGGACGAGCAGTACTTC
NA,NA,TRBV4-2,TRBJ1-2,CASSQHVPPEDGYTF,TGTGCCAGCAGCCAACATGTTCCACCCGAGGATGGCTACACCTTC
TRBD1,NA,TRBV7-3,TRBJ2-3,CASSAGTGPDTQYF,TGTGCCAGCAGTGCCGGGACAGGGCCAGATACGCAGTATTTT
NA,NA,TRBV6-1,TRBJ1-3,CASSEAAGWTGNTIYF,TGTGCCAGCAGTGAAGCGGCAGGGTGGACTGGAAACACCATATATTTT
NA,NA,TRBV6-1,TRBJ1-6,CASSEGGITSSSYNSPLHF,TGTGCCAGCAGTGAAGGAGGGATAACCTCAAGCTCCTATAATTCACCCCTCCACTTT
NA,NA,TRBV6-5,TRBJ1-2,CASRRQPRDYGYTF,TGTGCCAGCAGACGACAACCCCGGGACTATGGCTACACCTTC
NA,NA,TRBV7-3,TRBJ2-5,CASSLGGTQYF,TGTGCCAGCAGCTTAGGTGGGACCCAGTACTTC
NA,NA,TRBV7-9,TRBJ2-1,CASSPLEAGRHEQFF,TGTGCCAGCAGCCCCCTAGAGGCAGGTAGACATGAGCAGTTCTTC
NA,NA,TRBV12-3/TRBV12-4,TRBJ2-3,CASSLQGPDTQYF,TGTGCCAGCAGTCTGCAGGGTCCAGATACGCAGTATTTT
NA,NA,TRBV13,TRBJ2-7,CASSLGDGTYEQYF,TGTGCCAGCAGCTTAGGAGACGGAACCTACGAGCAGTACTTC
TRBD1,few,TRBV10-3,TRBJ2-1,CAITGQGGRASSYNEQFF,TGTGCCATCACCGGACAGGGTGGTAGGGCTAGCTCCTACAATGAGCAGTTCTTC
TRBD1,once,TRBV4-1,TRBJ2-7,CASSLGAGQGRYEQYF,TGCGCCAGCAGCCTCGGCGCGGGACAGGGCCGGTACGAGCAGTACTTC
NA,NA,TRBV5-1,TRBJ1-2,CASSFGAGRTGFGGYTF,TGCGCCAGCAGCTTTGGGGCAGGGCGTACCGGGTTTGGTGGCTACACCTTC
TRBD2,NA,TRBV6-6,TRBJ2-1,CASRAGAGHEQFF,TGTGCCAGCAGAGCGGGAGCGGGTCATGAGCAGTTCTTC
TRBD1,NA,TRBV28,TRBJ1-2,CASSLPGQINYGYTF,TGTGCCAGCAGTCTACCGGGACAGATTAACTATGGCTACACCTTC
NA,NA,TRBV11-2,TRBJ2-6,CASSLGLAGANVLTF,TGTGCCAGCAGCCTGGGGTTGGCTGGGGCCAACGTCCTGACTTTC
TRBD2,NA,TRBV9,TRBJ2-3,CASSPGGGGGTDTQYF,TGTGCCAGCAGCCCGGGGGGGGGCGGTGGCACAGATACGCAGTATTTT
NA,NA,TRBV5-1,TRBJ2-5,CASSLLALGQETQYF,TGCGCCAGCAGCTTGCTGGCCCTGGGGCAAGAGACCCAGTACTTC
TRBD2,NA,TRBV5-6,TRBJ2-7,CASSWGPGLAGFSSYEQYF,TGTGCCAGCAGCTGGGGACCGGGACTAGCGGGGTTTTCCTCCTACGAGCAGTACTTC
NA,NA,TRBV25-1,TRBJ2-1,CASSDPGRRANEQFF,TGTGCCAGCAGTGACCCGGGCCGACGTGCCAATGAGCAGTTCTTC
NA,NA,TRBV7-9,TRBJ1-2,CASSSRITANYGYTF,TGTGCCAGCAGCTCCCGGATTACAGCTAACTATGGCTACACCTTC
NA,NA,TRBV7-9,TRBJ1-3,CASSLPGQRLGNTIYF,TGTGCCAGCAGCCTTCCCGGGCAGAGACTAGGAAACACCATATATTTT
NA,few,TRBV4-1,TRBJ1-2,CASSHNYGYTF,TGCGCCAGCAGCCACAACTATGGCTACACCTTC
TRBD1,NA,TRBV19,TRBJ1-5,CASRDREAGSNQPQHF,TGTGCCAGCCGGGACAGGGAAGCGGGGTCCAATCAGCCCCAGCATTTT
TRBD1,NA,TRBV5-1,TRBJ1-1,CASSLRDSLNTEAFF,TGCGCCAGCAGCTTGCGGGACAGCCTGAACACTGAAGCTTTCTTT
NA,NA,TRBV11-1,TRBJ2-5,CASSWDGVFAETQYF,TGTGCCAGCAGCTGGGACGGCGTGTTTGCAGAGACCCAGTACTTC
NA,medium-sized,TRBV30,TRBJ1-1,CAWNVNTEAFF,TGTGCCTGGAATGTCAACACTGAAGCTTTCTTT
NA,once,TRBV4-2,TRBJ2-3,CASSQVNSGYTDTQYF,TGTGCCAGCAGCCAAGTCAACAGCGGATACACAGATACGCAGTATTTT
NA,NA,TRBV6-4,TRBJ2-7,CASSDSPGTEQYF,TGTGCCAGCAGTGACTCTCCGGGGACCGAGCAGTACTTC
NA,NA,TRBV7-9,TRBJ2-2,CASSLAWTETGELFF,TGTGCCAGCAGCTTAGCGTGGACGGAAACCGGGGAGCTGTTTTTT
TRBD1,NA,TRBV6-5,TRBJ1-2,CATVSQGTANYGYTF,TGTGCCACCGTGTCCCAGGGGACAGCTAACTATGGCTACACCTTC
TRBD2,NA,TRBV24-1,TRBJ2-3,CATSETSGGPTDTQYF,TGTGCCACCAGTGAGACTAGCGGGGGACCCACAGATACGCAGTATTTT
NA,NA,TRBV5-8,TRBJ2-7,CASSSGHDEQYF,TGTGCCAGCAGCAGCGGACATGACGAGCAGTACTTC
NA,NA,TRBV4-2,TRBJ1-1,CASSQDRKEGEAFF,TGTGCCAGCAGCCAAGACCGTAAGGAGGGGGAGGCTTTCTTT
NA,few,TRBV19,TRBJ1-5,CASSITGPGSNQPQHF,TGTGCCAGTAGTATCACAGGCCCGGGGAGCAATCAGCCCCAGCATTTT
NA,few,TRBV6-2/TRBV6-3,TRBJ2-3,CASSKEQVSRADTQYF,TGTGCCAGCAGTAAAGAACAGGTCTCAAGGGCAGATACGCAGTATTTT